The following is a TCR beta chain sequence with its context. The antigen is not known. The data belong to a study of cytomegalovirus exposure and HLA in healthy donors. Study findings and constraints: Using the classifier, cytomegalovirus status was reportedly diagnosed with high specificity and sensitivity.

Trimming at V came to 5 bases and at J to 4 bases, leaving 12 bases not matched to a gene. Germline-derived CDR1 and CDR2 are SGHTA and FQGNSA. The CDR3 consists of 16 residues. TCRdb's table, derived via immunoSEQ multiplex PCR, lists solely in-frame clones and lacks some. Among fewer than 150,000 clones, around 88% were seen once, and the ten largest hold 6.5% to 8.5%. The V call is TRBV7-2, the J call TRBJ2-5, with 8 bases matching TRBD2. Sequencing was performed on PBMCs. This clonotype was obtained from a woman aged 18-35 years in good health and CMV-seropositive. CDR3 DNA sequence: TGTGCCAGCAGCCCGGTTAGCGGGGCGGCTCGAGAGACCCAGTACTTC. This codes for CASSPVSGAARETQYF.